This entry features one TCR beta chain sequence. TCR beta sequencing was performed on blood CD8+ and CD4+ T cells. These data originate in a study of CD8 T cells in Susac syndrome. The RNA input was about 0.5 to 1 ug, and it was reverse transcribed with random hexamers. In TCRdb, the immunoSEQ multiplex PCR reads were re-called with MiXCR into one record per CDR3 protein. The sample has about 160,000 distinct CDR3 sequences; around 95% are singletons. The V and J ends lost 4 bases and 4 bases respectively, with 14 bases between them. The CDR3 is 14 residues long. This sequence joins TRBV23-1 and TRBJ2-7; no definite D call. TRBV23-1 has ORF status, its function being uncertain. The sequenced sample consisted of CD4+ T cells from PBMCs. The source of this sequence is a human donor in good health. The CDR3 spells CASSPAQPLYEQYF. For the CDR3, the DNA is TGCGCCAGCAGTCCGGCACAACCTCTTTACGAGCAGTACTTC.